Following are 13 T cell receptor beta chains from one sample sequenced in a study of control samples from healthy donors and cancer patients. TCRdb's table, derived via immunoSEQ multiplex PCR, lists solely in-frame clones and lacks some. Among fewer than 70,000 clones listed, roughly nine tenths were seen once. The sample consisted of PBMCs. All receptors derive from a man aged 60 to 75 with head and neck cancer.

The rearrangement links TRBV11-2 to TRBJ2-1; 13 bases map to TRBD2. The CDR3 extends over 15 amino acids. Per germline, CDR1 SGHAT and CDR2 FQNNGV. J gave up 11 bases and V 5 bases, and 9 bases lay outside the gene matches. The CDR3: CASSPGTSGTYKQFF. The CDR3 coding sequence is TGTGCCAGCAGCCCCGGGACTAGCGGGACCTACAAGCAGTTCTTC.

The chain's CDR3 is CASSHGGSGNTIYF. The CDR3, as DNA: TGCGCCAGCAGCCACGGAGGGAGTGGAAACACCATATATTTT. V usage is TRBV4-1 and J usage is TRBJ1-3, with unresolved D. The germline gives CDR1 MGHRA, CDR2 YSYEKL. Trimming took 3 bases from V and 3 from J, leaving 9 bases between them. There are 14 residues in the CDR3.

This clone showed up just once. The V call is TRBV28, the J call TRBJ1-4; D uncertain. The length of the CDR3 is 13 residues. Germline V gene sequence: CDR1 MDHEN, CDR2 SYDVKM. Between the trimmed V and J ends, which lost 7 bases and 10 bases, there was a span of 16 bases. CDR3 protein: CASTPLGVGKLFF. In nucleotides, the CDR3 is TGTGCCAGCACCCCTCTGGGAGTAGGAAAACTGTTTTTT.

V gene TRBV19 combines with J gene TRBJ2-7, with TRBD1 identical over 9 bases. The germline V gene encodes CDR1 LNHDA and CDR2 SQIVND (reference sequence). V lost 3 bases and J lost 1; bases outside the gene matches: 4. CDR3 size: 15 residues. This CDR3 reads CASSITGGQSYEQYF. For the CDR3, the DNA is TGTGCCAGTAGTATCACAGGGGGCCAATCCTACGAGCAGTACTTC.

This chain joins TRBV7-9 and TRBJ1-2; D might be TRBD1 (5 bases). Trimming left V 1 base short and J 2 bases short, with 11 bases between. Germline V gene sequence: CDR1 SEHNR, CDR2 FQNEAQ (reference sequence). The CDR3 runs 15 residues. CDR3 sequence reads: CASSLVSGTNYGYTF. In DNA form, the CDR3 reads TGTGCCAGCAGCTTAGTTTCAGGGACGAACTATGGCTACACCTTC.

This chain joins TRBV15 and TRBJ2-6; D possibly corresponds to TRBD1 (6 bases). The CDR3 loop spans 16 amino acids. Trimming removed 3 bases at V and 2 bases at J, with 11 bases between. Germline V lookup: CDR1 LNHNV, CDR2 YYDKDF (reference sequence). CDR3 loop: CATSRKQGPGANVLTF. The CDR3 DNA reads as TGTGCCACCAGCAGGAAGCAGGGGCCTGGGGCCAACGTCCTGACTTTC.

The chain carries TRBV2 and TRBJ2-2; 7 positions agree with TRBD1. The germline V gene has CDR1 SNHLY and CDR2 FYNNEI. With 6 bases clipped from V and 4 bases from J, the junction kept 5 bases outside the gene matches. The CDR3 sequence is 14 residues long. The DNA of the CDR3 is TGTGCCAGCAGCCTGGGACAGCTCACCGGGGAGCTGTTTTTT. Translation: CASSLGQLTGELFF.

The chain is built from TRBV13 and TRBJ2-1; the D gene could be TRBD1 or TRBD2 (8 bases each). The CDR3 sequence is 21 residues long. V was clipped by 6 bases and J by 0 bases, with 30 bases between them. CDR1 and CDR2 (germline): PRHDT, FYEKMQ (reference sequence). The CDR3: CASSFQGARIAGWDSYNEQFF. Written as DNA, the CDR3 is TGTGCCAGCAGTTTCCAGGGGGCCAGGATAGCGGGATGGGACTCCTACAATGAGCAGTTCTTC.

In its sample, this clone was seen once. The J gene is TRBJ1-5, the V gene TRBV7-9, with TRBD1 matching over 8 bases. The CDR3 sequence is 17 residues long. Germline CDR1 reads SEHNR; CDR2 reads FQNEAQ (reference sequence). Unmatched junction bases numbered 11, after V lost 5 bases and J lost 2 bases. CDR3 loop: CASSDMTGEWRNQPQHF. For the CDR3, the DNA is TGTGCCAGCAGCGATATGACAGGGGAGTGGCGCAATCAGCCCCAGCATTTT.

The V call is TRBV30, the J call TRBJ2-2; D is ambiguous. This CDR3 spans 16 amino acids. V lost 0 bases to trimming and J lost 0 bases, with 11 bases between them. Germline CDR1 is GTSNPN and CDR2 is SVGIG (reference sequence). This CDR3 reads CAWSVAFSPNTGELFF. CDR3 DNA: TGTGCCTGGAGTGTCGCCTTTTCACCGAACACCGGGGAGCTGTTTTTT.

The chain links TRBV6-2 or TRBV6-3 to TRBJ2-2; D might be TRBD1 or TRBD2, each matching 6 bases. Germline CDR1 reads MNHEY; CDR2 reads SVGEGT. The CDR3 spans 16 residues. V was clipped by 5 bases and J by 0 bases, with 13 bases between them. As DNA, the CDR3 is TGTGCCAGCAGTCCCACCGGGGGCGCGAACACCGGGGAGCTGTTTTTT. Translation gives CASSPTGGANTGELFF.

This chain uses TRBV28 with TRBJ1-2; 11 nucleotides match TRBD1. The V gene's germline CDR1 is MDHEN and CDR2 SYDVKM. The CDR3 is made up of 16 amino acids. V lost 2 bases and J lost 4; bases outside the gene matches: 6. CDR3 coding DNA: TGTGCCAGCAGTTTAGCGGACAGGGGGCCGGTCTATGGCTACACCTTC. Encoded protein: CASSLADRGPVYGYTF.

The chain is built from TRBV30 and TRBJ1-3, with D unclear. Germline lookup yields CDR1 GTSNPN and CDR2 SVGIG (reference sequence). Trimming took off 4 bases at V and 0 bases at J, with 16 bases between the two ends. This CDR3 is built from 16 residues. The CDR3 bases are TGTGCCTGGATCCCGAGCGGGATCTCCTCTGGAAACACCATATATTTT. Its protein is CAWIPSGISSGNTIYF.